Each of the 25 T cell receptor beta chains below was sequenced from the same sample in a study of T cell repertoires in cytomegalovirus infection. The antigens these receptors bind are not known. TCRdb used MiXCR to reprocess the reads, holding one entry per CDR3 protein. The profile shows a few hundred thousand distinct CDR3 sequences, roughly a fifth of them singletons. The sample was cultured PBMCs, taken from culture after CMV antigen stimulation. All receptors derive from a human donor in good health (CMV status not recorded). Some clones in this sample may be carry-over from other donors' samples.

J is TRBJ2-7 and V is TRBV2; D possibly corresponds to TRBD2 (5 bases). CDR1 and CDR2 (germline): SNHLY, FYNNEI. CDR3 size: 13 residues. The V gene lost 6 bases and the J gene lost 3 bases, with 12 bases spanning the gap. CDR3 sequence: CASSQLDFYEQYV. The CDR3, as DNA: TGTGCCAGCAGCCAACTAGATTTCTACGAGCAGTACGTC.

This clonotype showed up just a few times. The genes are TRBV10-2 and TRBJ2-3; 7 bases line up with TRBD2. The CDR3 sequence is 12 residues long. The V and J ends lost 5 bases and 8 bases, in that order; junction bases with no gene match: 4. The germline CDR1 and CDR2 sequences are WSHSY and SAAADI. In DNA, the CDR3 is TGCGCCAGCAGTACTCTAGCGGCTACGCAGTATTTT. Protein: CASSTLAATQYF.

In nucleotides, the CDR3 is TGTGCCAGCAGCCCGACCCTTAACTATGGCTACACCTTC. Its translation is CASSPTLNYGYTF. This rearrangement joins TRBV7-9 to TRBJ1-2, with D uncertain. Germline V CDR1 and CDR2: SEHNR, FQNEAQ (reference sequence). The CDR3 runs 13 residues. Between the trimmed V and J ends, which lost 5 bases and 1 base, there was a span of 8 bases. The entire variable domain, with the rest obtained from reference TRBV7-9 and TRBJ1-2, is as follows: DTGVSQNPRHKITKRGQNVTFRCDPISEHNRLYWYRQTLGQGPEFLTYFQNEAQLEKSRLLSDRFSAERPKGSFSTLEIQRTEQGDSAMYLCASSPTLNYGYTFGSGTRLTVV.

This sequence joins TRBV6-5 and TRBJ2-6, with a weak D call TRBD2 (5 bases). Germline CDR1 MNHEY, CDR2 SVGAGI. This CDR3 has 19 residues. V shed 4 bases and J shed 2 bases, with 21 bases lying between them. CDR3 in DNA: TGTGCCAGCAGTTGGGAAGACGCGGGTTCGTATCCTGGGGCCAACGTCCTGACTTTC. Its translation: CASSWEDAGSYPGANVLTF.

This clonotype was detected many times. The chain has TRBV7-2 and TRBJ2-3, with 9 bases lining up with TRBD1. The CDR3 is 15 residues long. Looked up from germline, CDR1 is SGHTA and CDR2 is FQGNSA. Trimming cost V 5 bases and J 3 bases; bases outside gene matches: 6. CDR3: CASSLGQGKTDTQYF. CDR3 DNA: TGTGCCAGCAGCCTTGGACAGGGGAAGACAGATACGCAGTATTTT.

This sequence joins TRBV29-1 and TRBJ2-1; no definite D call. V lost 3 bases and J lost 8, with 17 bases in between. There are 14 residues in the CDR3. Germline V gene sequence: CDR1 SQVTM, CDR2 ANQGSEA. In DNA, the CDR3 is TGCAGCGTTGATAACGAGTCAGGCACCGATGAGCAGTTCTTC. It specifies CSVDNESGTDEQFF.

The chain has TRBV12-3 or TRBV12-4 and TRBJ1-3; D gene ambiguous. V was pared by 2 bases and J by 0 bases, with 11 bases between. The CDR3 runs 16 residues. The CDR3 loop reads CASSLRQAFSGNTIYF. The CDR3 nucleotides are TGTGCCAGCAGTTTAAGGCAGGCTTTCTCTGGAAACACCATATATTTT.

This clonotype was seen repeatedly, ten times or more. V is TRBV19 and J is TRBJ2-1; 7 bases map to TRBD2. The germline CDR1 and CDR2 sequences are LNHDA and SQIVND (reference sequence). CDR3 size: 13 residues. V lost 6 bases to trimming and J lost 7 bases; unmatched junction nucleotides: 6. For the CDR3, the DNA is TGTGCCAGTAGCGAGACTAGCCTTAATGAGCAGTTCTTC. Residues: CASSETSLNEQFF.

This clonotype was detected only a few times. V gene TRBV6-5 combines with J gene TRBJ1-1, with D possibly TRBD1 on 6 matching bases. With 0 bases removed from V and 0 bases from J, the gap between germline ends came to 8 bases. This CDR3 has 15 amino acids. CDR1 and CDR2 from the germline V gene are MNHEY and SVGAGI. CDR3 nucleotides: TGTGCCAGCAGTTACTCGGGACACCTGAACACTGAAGCTTTCTTT. Amino acid sequence: CASSYSGHLNTEAFF.

A few counts support this clonotype. The V gene is TRBV11-2, the J gene TRBJ2-1, with D perhaps TRBD2 (6 bases). Per the germline V gene, CDR1 is SGHAT and CDR2 is FQNNGV. The CDR3 covers 14 residues. V was clipped by 0 bases and J by 7 bases, with 10 bases between them. CDR3 residues: CASSLDREINEQFF. CDR3 nucleotides: TGTGCCAGCAGCTTAGACCGGGAGATAAATGAGCAGTTCTTC.

The rearrangement joins TRBV18 to TRBJ2-2; D gene uncertain. The V and J ends lost 6 bases and 9 bases respectively, with 17 bases between them. The germline CDR1 and CDR2 sequences are KGHSH and LQKENI. This CDR3 contains 14 residues. CDR3 in amino acids: CASSGAPPLRELFF. The CDR3 DNA sequence: TGTGCCAGCTCTGGAGCCCCCCCTTTGCGGGAGCTGTTTTTT.

This clonotype turned up a few times. V and J are TRBV7-9 and TRBJ1-2; 9 bases map to TRBD1. V shed 4 bases and J 2 bases; nucleotides not matched to a gene: 2. This CDR3 comprises 14 residues. CDR1 is SEHNR, CDR2 FQNEAQ, per germline (reference sequence). The chain's CDR3 is CASSYTGGNYGYTF. Written as DNA, the CDR3 is TGTGCCAGCAGCTATACAGGGGGCAACTATGGCTACACCTTC.

The chain is built from TRBV4-1 and TRBJ2-1, with D possibly TRBD2 on 6 matching bases. This CDR3 comprises 14 residues. V dropped 4 bases and J dropped 7 bases, with 14 bases sitting between them. Germline V gives CDR1 MGHRA, CDR2 YSYEKL. For the CDR3, the DNA is TGCGCCAGCAGCCTCGTGGGGAGGCTTAATGAGCAGTTCTTC. Its protein is CASSLVGRLNEQFF.

The chain joins TRBV4-1 to TRBJ2-5; D might be TRBD2 (6 bases). The CDR3 totals 15 residues. The ends were cut back, 2 bases at V and 1 base at J, with 11 bases in the middle. The germline V gene has CDR1 MGHRA and CDR2 YSYEKL. Here the CDR3 reads CASSQTSRSQETQYF. Written as DNA, the CDR3 is TGCGCCAGCAGCCAAACTAGCAGAAGCCAAGAGACCCAGTACTTC.

The sample holds a few counts of this clonotype. V gene TRBV18 combines with J gene TRBJ2-1; a weak D match, TRBD1 (6 bases). This CDR3 is 15 amino acids long. The germline CDR1 and CDR2 sequences are KGHSH and LQKENI. V was pared by 5 bases and J by 5 bases, with 16 bases between. CDR3 nucleotides: TGTGCCAGCTCAAAACCGGCAGGGGCAAACAATGAGCAGTTCTTC. This translates into CASSKPAGANNEQFF.

This clonotype occurred many times. The CDR3: CASTLTGFGVYYYGYTF. CDR3 in DNA: TGTGCCAGCACCCTAACAGGGTTCGGGGTCTACTACTATGGCTACACCTTC. This rearrangement joins TRBV7-2 to TRBJ1-2; perhaps TRBD1 as D (6 bases). This CDR3 spans 17 amino acids. Germline assignment: CDR1 SGHTA and CDR2 FQGNSA. Between the trimmed V and J ends, which lost 7 bases and 3 bases, there was a span of 24 bases.

This chain links TRBV25-1 with TRBJ2-5, with 9 bases fitting TRBD2. V lost 1 base to trimming and J lost 2 bases; unmatched junction nucleotides: 5. The CDR3 consists of 16 residues. Germline assignment: CDR1 MGHDK and CDR2 SYGVNS. CDR3 in DNA: TGTGCCAGCAGTGAATGGGCTAGCGGGGTACAAGAGACCCAGTACTTC. It encodes CASSEWASGVQETQYF. The full variable domain, in which reference TRBV25-1 and TRBJ2-5 provide the parts outside the CDR3, is EADIYQTPRYLVIGTGKKITLECSQTMGHDKMYWYQQDPGMELHLIHYSYGVNSTEKGDLSSESTVSRIRTEHFPLTLESARPSHTSQYLCASSEWASGVQETQYFGPGTRLLVL.

This clonotype appeared many times. V usage is TRBV7-2 and J usage is TRBJ1-5; 7 positions agree with TRBD1. Germline values: CDR1 SGHTA, CDR2 FQGNSA. The V segment lost 3 bases and the J segment 9 bases; nucleotides outside the gene matches: 14. The CDR3 has 16 residues. The CDR3 nucleotides are TGTGCCAGCAGCTTGTTGACAGGGCCCCAGATGGGGCCCCAGCATTTT. It is translated as CASSLLTGPQMGPQHF.

The V and J genes are TRBV6-1 and TRBJ2-2; unclear D gene. Trimming left V 6 bases short and J 0 bases short, with 17 bases between. The CDR3 has 17 residues. Per the germline V gene, CDR1 is MNHNS and CDR2 is SASEGT. CDR3 sequence reads: CASRPPGYPTNTGELFF. In DNA form, the CDR3 reads TGTGCCAGCAGACCCCCCGGGTACCCCACGAACACCGGGGAGCTGTTTTTT.

The chain uses TRBV10-3 and TRBJ2-3; D possibly corresponds to TRBD1 (6 bases). V lost 6 bases and J 0 bases, leaving 7 bases between the germline ends. The CDR3 contains 13 residues. The germline CDR1 and CDR2 sequences are ENHRY and SYGVKD. The CDR3 coding sequence is TGTGCCATCAGGACAGGTAGCACAGATACGCAGTATTTT. Encoded protein: CAIRTGSTDTQYF.

This chain joins TRBV2 and TRBJ2-1, with D perhaps TRBD2 (6 bases). The CDR3 has 12 amino acids. Per the germline V gene, CDR1 is SNHLY and CDR2 is FYNNEI. V gave up 6 bases and J gave up 8 bases, with 11 bases separating them. In DNA form, the CDR3 reads TGTGCCAGCAGGTCTAGCGCCTATGAGCAGTTCTTC. Encoded protein: CASRSSAYEQFF.

This clonotype was seen repeatedly, ten times or more. The chain couples TRBV29-1 to TRBJ2-5, with unresolved D. Germline V gene lookup returns CDR1 SQVTM and CDR2 ANQGSEA. Trimming took 3 bases from V and 5 from J, leaving 16 bases between them. The CDR3 is made up of 14 amino acids. In DNA, the CDR3 is TGCAGCGTTGATTTGGAACTCATCGGGGAGACCCAGTACTTC. This codes for CSVDLELIGETQYF.

This rearrangement joins TRBV29-1 to TRBJ2-6; 10 bases fit TRBD1. V was clipped by 6 bases and J by 3 bases; unmatched bases: 14. The germline V gene has CDR1 SQVTM and CDR2 ANQGSEA. The CDR3 runs 18 residues. The CDR3 DNA reads TGCAGCGTCACGACGAAGACAGGGGGCTTCCGTGGGGCCAACGTCCTGACTTTC. Residues: CSVTTKTGGFRGANVLTF.

The chain employs TRBV6-1 and TRBJ2-3; 9 nucleotides agree with TRBD1. The CDR3 sequence is 16 residues long. V lost 6 bases and J lost 4; bases outside the gene matches: 11. The V gene's germline CDR1 is MNHNS and CDR2 SASEGT. CDR3 in DNA: TGTGCCAGCAGGGATCGACAGGGGGGTCTGGCAGATACGCAGTATTTT. Translating gives CASRDRQGGLADTQYF.

The genes are TRBV10-3 and TRBJ1-2; D unresolved. V lost 3 bases and J lost 2, with 16 bases in between. CDR1 and CDR2 from the germline V gene are ENHRY and SYGVKD. This CDR3 comprises 16 residues. This CDR3 reads CAISERAFETNYGYTF. The CDR3 nucleotides are TGTGCCATCAGTGAAAGGGCATTCGAGACCAACTATGGCTACACCTTC.